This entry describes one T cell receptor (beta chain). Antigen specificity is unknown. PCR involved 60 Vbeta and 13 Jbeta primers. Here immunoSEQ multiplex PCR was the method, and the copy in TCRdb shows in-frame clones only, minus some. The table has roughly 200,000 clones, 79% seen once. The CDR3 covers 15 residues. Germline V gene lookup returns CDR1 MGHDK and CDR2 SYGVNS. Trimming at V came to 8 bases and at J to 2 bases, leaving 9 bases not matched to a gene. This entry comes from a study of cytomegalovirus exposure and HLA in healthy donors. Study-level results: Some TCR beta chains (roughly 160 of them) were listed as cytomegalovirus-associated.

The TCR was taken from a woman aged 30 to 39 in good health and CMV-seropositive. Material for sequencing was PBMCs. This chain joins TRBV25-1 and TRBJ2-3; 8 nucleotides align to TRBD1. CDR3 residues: CASQETGALTDTQYF. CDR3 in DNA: TGTGCCAGCCAGGAGACAGGGGCCCTCACAGATACGCAGTATTTT.